A single sample gave rise to the 27 T cell receptor beta chains below, sequenced in a study of early T cells in non-severe SARS-CoV-2 infection. TCRdb recomputed calls from the 5' RACE reads with MiXCR, one row per CDR3 protein. Here the sample spans around 25,000 distinct CDR3 sequences, around 4.8% being singletons. Source material: whole blood. The source of these receptors is an adult who was a healthcare worker with PCR-confirmed SARS-CoV-2 infection or an uninfected control (not recorded which).

This clonotype showed up many times. The rearrangement uses TRBV19 and TRBJ2-1, with a tentative D call TRBD1 (7 bases). Trimming pared 1 base from V and 4 bases from J, leaving 20 bases between. The germline CDR1 and CDR2 sequences are LNHDA and SQIVND (reference sequence). CDR3 length: 18 amino acids. The CDR3 loop is CASSIGAYGGQPYNEQFF. The CDR3 DNA sequence: TGTGCCAGTAGTATAGGAGCGTACGGGGGACAGCCGTACAATGAGCAGTTCTTC.

This clonotype has at least ten counts. The J gene is TRBJ2-2, the V gene TRBV12-3 or TRBV12-4; D is undetermined. CDR3 length: 12 amino acids. V was cut by 3 bases and J by 7 bases, with 6 bases left in between. The chain's CDR3 is CASSFGYGELFF. The CDR3 nucleotides are TGTGCCAGCAGTTTTGGATACGGGGAGCTGTTTTTT.

This clonotype came up many times. The chain recombines TRBV24-1 with TRBJ2-1; 8 nucleotides match TRBD1. CDR1 and CDR2 (germline): KGHDR, SFDVKD. The CDR3 has 16 amino acids. V dropped 2 bases and J dropped 4; count of bases not matched to a gene: 6. The CDR3 nucleotides read TGTGCCACCAGTGATTCGGCGGGACAGGAATACAATGAGCAGTTCTTC. Translated, it gives CATSDSAGQEYNEQFF.

This clonotype was seen many times. The rearrangement uses TRBV7-9 and TRBJ1-1, with D unclear. The CDR3 spans 12 residues. Per germline, CDR1 SEHNR and CDR2 FQNEAQ (reference sequence). The V and J ends lost 6 bases and 4 bases respectively, with 9 bases between them. The CDR3 bases are TGTGCCAGCAGTCTAATCGGCACTGAAGCTTTCTTT. It encodes CASSLIGTEAFF.

This clonotype showed up many times. The chain is built from TRBV14 and TRBJ1-1; D perhaps matches TRBD1 (5 bases). V lost 9 bases, J lost 6 bases, and 23 bases lay in between. The CDR3 runs to 15 residues. The germline CDR1 and CDR2 sequences are SGHDN and FVKESK. Written as DNA, the CDR3 is TGTGCCAGTTCAGAGGTGGACGGGGCGGACGCTGAAGCTTTCTTT. It translates to CASSEVDGADAEAFF.

The chain links TRBV5-6 to TRBJ1-3; no reliable D call. The CDR3 covers 15 residues. Germline V gene lookup returns CDR1 SGHDT and CDR2 YYEEEE. Between the trimmed V and J ends, which lost 4 bases and 0 bases, there was a span of 11 bases. DNA of the CDR3: TGTGCCAGCAGCCCCCGGGCTGACTCTGGAAACACCATATATTTT. This gives the protein CASSPRADSGNTIYF.

CDR3 nucleotides: TGTGCCAGCAGCTTGAGACAGGACTGGAGCACAGATACGCAGTATTTT. It is translated as CASSLRQDWSTDTQYF. V usage is TRBV5-4 and J usage is TRBJ2-3, with D possibly matching TRBD1 (6 bases). Trimming pared 1 base from V and 0 bases from J, leaving 12 bases between. The CDR3 extends over 16 amino acids. Germline V gives CDR1 SGHNT, CDR2 YYREEE (reference sequence).

The rearrangement links TRBV7-8 to TRBJ1-6; D is perhaps TRBD1 (6 bases). Germline V gene data show CDR1 as SGHVS and CDR2 as FQNEAQ. V lost 3 bases and J 5 bases, leaving 11 bases between the germline ends. This CDR3 contains 15 residues. CDR3: CASSFGQINNSPLHF. The CDR3, as DNA: TGTGCCAGCAGCTTCGGACAGATCAATAATTCACCCCTCCACTTT.

This clonotype has ten or more counts. CDR3 amino acids: CASRSRDYNEQFF. CDR3 nucleotide sequence: TGTGCCAGCAGATCCAGGGACTACAATGAGCAGTTCTTC. V is TRBV5-4 and J is TRBJ2-1; the D gene is possibly TRBD1 (5 bases). The CDR3 is made up of 13 amino acids. CDR1 is SGHNT, CDR2 YYREEE, per germline (reference sequence). V was trimmed by 5 bases and J by 3 bases, leaving 9 bases between them.

The sample holds many counts of this clonotype. The chain combines TRBV7-2 with TRBJ1-6, with a weak D call TRBD1 (6 bases). Germline CDR1 is SGHTA and CDR2 is FQGNSA. The V end was cut by 2 bases, the J end by 6 bases, with 8 bases between. The CDR3 runs 14 residues. CDR3 amino acids: CASSLRGGNSPLHF. The CDR3 coding sequence is TGTGCCAGCAGCTTAAGAGGGGGTAATTCACCCCTCCACTTT. The complete variable domain, with remaining parts taken from reference TRBV7-2 and TRBJ1-6, reads GAGVSQSPSNKVTEKGKDVELRCDPISGHTALYWYRQSLGQGLEFLIYFQGNSAPDKSGLPSDRFSAERTGGSVSTLTIQRTQQEDSAVYLCASSLRGGNSPLHFGNGTRLTVT.

This rearrangement joins TRBV6-5 to TRBJ2-7; 10 positions match TRBD2. Germline V gene sequence: CDR1 MNHEY, CDR2 SVGAGI. V lost 6 bases, J lost 2 bases, and 13 bases stayed unmatched. This CDR3 comprises 17 residues. The CDR3: CASSVEGASGSPYEQYF. The CDR3 nucleotides read TGTGCCAGCAGCGTCGAGGGGGCTAGCGGGAGTCCCTACGAGCAGTACTTC.

The V gene is TRBV6-1, the J gene TRBJ1-1; 9 nucleotides align to TRBD1. CDR1 is MNHNS, CDR2 SASEGT, per germline. The junction had 4 bases not matched to a gene; V was cut back by 1 base and J by 7 bases. The CDR3 runs to 14 residues. The CDR3 loop is CASSEDGGQGEAFF. The CDR3 DNA follows: TGTGCCAGCAGTGAAGACGGGGGACAGGGTGAAGCTTTCTTT.

This clonotype was recorded many times. V and J are TRBV21-1 and TRBJ2-2; the D segment call TRBD2 is taken from the table without a DNA check. TRBV21-1 corresponds to a pseudogene. This CDR3 is built from 14 residues. CDR3 nucleotides: TGTGCCAGCAGCAATCAAGCGGAAACCGGGGAGCTGTTTTTT. The encoded protein is CASSNQAETGELFF.

This clonotype appeared many times. The rearrangement uses TRBV12-3 or TRBV12-4 and TRBJ2-5; 7 nucleotides match TRBD1. The CDR3 covers 15 residues. V shed 6 bases, J shed 1 base, and the junction held 8 bases outside the gene matches. The CDR3 coding sequence is TGTGCCAGCAGACCTGGACAGGCTGGCCAAGAGACCCAGTACTTC. It translates to CASRPGQAGQETQYF.

Ten or more counts support this clonotype. V and J are TRBV2 and TRBJ2-1, with 7 bases lining up with TRBD1. The CDR3 consists of 13 residues. Trimming took 6 bases from V and 7 from J; bases not matched to a gene: 6. Germline CDR1 SNHLY, CDR2 FYNNEI. The CDR3 region is CASRPGGQNEQFF. In DNA form, the CDR3 reads TGTGCCAGCAGACCAGGGGGACAGAATGAGCAGTTCTTC. The whole variable domain, remainder taken from reference TRBV2 and TRBJ2-1, is EPEVTQTPSHQVTQMGQEVILRCVPISNHLYFYWYRQILGQKVEFLVSFYNNEISEKSEIFDDQFSVERPDGSNFTLKIRSTKLEDSAMYFCASRPGGQNEQFFGPGTRLTVL.

In this sample, this clonotype turned up many times. This rearrangement joins TRBV9 to TRBJ2-1; a weak D match, TRBD2 (5 bases). CDR1 SGDLS and CDR2 YYNGEE come from the germline V gene. V gave up 0 bases and J gave up 7 bases, with 17 bases separating them. The CDR3 runs to 16 residues. The chain's CDR3 is CASSVVPGSSWNEQFF. The CDR3 DNA sequence: TGTGCCAGCAGCGTAGTTCCGGGGTCTAGCTGGAATGAGCAGTTCTTC.

This clonotype occurred many times. The genes are TRBV18 and TRBJ1-4, with 7 bases matching TRBD1. The CDR3 is made up of 14 amino acids. The V and J ends lost 3 bases and 5 bases, in that order; junction bases with no gene match: 3. Germline values: CDR1 KGHSH, CDR2 LQKENI. The CDR3: CASSPAGGNEKLFF. DNA for the CDR3: TGTGCCAGCTCACCGGCAGGGGGGAATGAAAAACTGTTTTTT.

This clonotype was seen at least ten times. The rearrangement links TRBV6-5 to TRBJ2-4, with D possibly TRBD1 on 5 matching bases. Per germline, CDR1 MNHEY and CDR2 SVGAGI. This CDR3 is built from 11 residues. Trimming shortened V by 3 bases and J by 10 bases, and 7 bases separated the two germline ends. CDR3 region: CASSYGAIQYF. In DNA form, the CDR3 reads TGTGCCAGCAGTTATGGGGCGATTCAGTACTTC.

This clonotype is judged medium-sized. J is TRBJ2-7 and V is TRBV7-2; 9 bases map to TRBD2. The CDR3 is made up of 18 amino acids. Germline V gene data show CDR1 as SGHTA and CDR2 as FQGNSA. After removal of 1 base from V and 9 bases from J, the junction contained 19 bases not matched to a gene. The CDR3 region is CASSLGLAGYPRLTVQYF. The CDR3 DNA reads as TGTGCCAGCAGCTTAGGTCTAGCGGGGTACCCTAGGCTAACCGTGCAGTACTTC.

In this sample, this clonotype turned up many times. The chain employs TRBV20-1 and TRBJ1-6; D not resolved. V shed 4 bases and J shed 0 bases, with 13 bases lying between them. The CDR3 is 16 amino acids. Germline CDR1 is DFQATT and CDR2 is SNEGSKA (reference sequence). The CDR3 DNA reads TGCAGTGCTACCAGCTCCCCGAGCTCCTATAATTCACCCCTCCACTTT. Translated, it gives CSATSSPSSYNSPLHF.

This clonotype was seen a handful of times. The gene calls are TRBV5-1 and TRBJ2-2; 8 nucleotides align to TRBD1. In germline, CDR1 is SGHRS, CDR2 YFSETQ. After removal of 4 bases from V and 5 bases from J, the junction contained 10 bases not matched to a gene. The CDR3 has 16 amino acids. This CDR3 is CASSALTRQGTGELFF. In nucleotides, the CDR3 is TGCGCCAGCAGCGCTTTAACCCGACAGGGGACCGGGGAGCTGTTTTTT.

This clonotype showed up many times. The chain carries TRBV7-2 and TRBJ1-5; D ambiguous. V lost 1 base, J lost 9 bases, and 7 bases lay in between. The CDR3 extends over 12 amino acids. CDR1 SGHTA and CDR2 FQGNSA come from the germline V gene. DNA of the CDR3: TGTGCCAGCAGCTTAGGGTCTCGGCCCCAGCATTTT. It encodes CASSLGSRPQHF.

The chain couples TRBV20-1 to TRBJ2-1; 8 nucleotides align to TRBD2. The CDR3 runs 12 residues. CDR1 and CDR2 (germline): DFQATT, SNEGSKA (reference sequence). The CDR3 DNA follows: TGCAGCGGCGGGGGGTCCTACAATGAGCAGTTCTTC. Its protein is CSGGGSYNEQFF.

At least ten counts were recorded for this clonotype. The CDR3 nucleotides are TGCAGCGGGGGGGATCAGGGTAGCACTGAAGCTTTCTTT. The encoded protein is CSGGDQGSTEAFF. V gene TRBV29-1 combines with J gene TRBJ1-1, with D tentatively TRBD1 (5 bases). The CDR3 spans 13 residues. Germline values: CDR1 SQVTM, CDR2 ANQGSEA. Between the trimmed V and J ends, which lost 7 bases and 4 bases, there was a span of 16 bases.

The chain links TRBV12-3 or TRBV12-4 to TRBJ1-2, with unresolved D. The CDR3 runs to 11 residues. With 3 bases removed from V and 9 bases from J, the gap between germline ends came to 8 bases. The CDR3, as DNA: TGTGCCAGCAGTTTCACGGGGAGCTACACCTTC. It specifies CASSFTGSYTF.

This clonotype was detected ten times or more. The DNA for the CDR3 is TGTGCCAGCAGCTTGAGGCAGACTAGCACAGATACGCAGTATTTT. Protein product: CASSLRQTSTDTQYF. The V and J genes are TRBV5-4 and TRBJ2-3; no definite D call. Germline V lookup: CDR1 SGHNT, CDR2 YYREEE (reference sequence). This CDR3 spans 15 amino acids. Trimming left V 1 base short and J 0 bases short, with 9 bases between.

This clonotype has a count of ten or more. The CDR3 nucleotides are TGTGCCAGCAGCCCCCGACCTAGGAACACTGAAGCTTTCTTT. This encodes CASSPRPRNTEAFF. V usage is TRBV7-9 and J usage is TRBJ1-1; no firm D call. Trimming shortened V by 5 bases and J by 1 base, and 11 bases separated the two germline ends. Germline CDR1 SEHNR, CDR2 FQNEAQ (reference sequence). The CDR3 runs to 14 residues.